Listed below are T cell receptor beta chains from one sample, sequenced in a study of blood T cell repertoires in COVID-19. Data came from immunoSEQ multiplex PCR; TCRdb stores just in-frame clones and leaves some out. Found here are around 140,000 clones, around 86% of them singletons; the top ten hold 11%. Material for sequencing was PBMCs or T cells enriched from blood (not recorded which). Receptor source: a man in his fifties or sixties who had recovered from COVID-19. The CDR3 runs from the conserved cysteine through the conserved F or W. Each record gives: V gene, clone size, D gene, J gene, CDR3 protein, CDR3 DNA. The D gene is left open where the match is weak. Only some rows state a clone size, as once, few, many or a class for expanded clones.

>TRBV5-6|.|.|TRBJ2-7
CASSLRGLYEQYF
TGTGCCAGCAGCTTGAGGGGCCTCTACGAGCAGTACTTC
>TRBV24-1|.|TRBD1|TRBJ2-7
CATSDPVGTGNAYEQYF
TGTGCCACCAGTGACCCGGTAGGGACAGGCAACGCCTACGAGCAGTACTTC
>TRBV10-3|.|TRBD1|TRBJ1-4
CAISEGGIAEKLFF
TGTGCCATCAGTGAAGGGGGCATTGCCGAAAAACTGTTTTTT
>TRBV6-5|.|.|TRBJ2-7
CATRGIGTYEQYF
TGTGCCACCCGCGGTATTGGCACCTACGAGCAGTACTTC
>TRBV9|few|.|TRBJ2-5
CASAGGPGETQYF
TGTGCCAGCGCCGGAGGGCCGGGAGAGACCCAGTACTTC
>TRBV7-9|.|.|TRBJ1-1
CASSLAPMGQVNTEAFF
TGTGCCAGCAGCTTAGCCCCAATGGGGCAAGTGAACACTGAAGCTTTCTTT
>TRBV2|.|TRBD2|TRBJ2-5
CASSRAGVGETQYF
TGTGCCAGCAGCCGAGCGGGAGTAGGAGAGACCCAGTACTTC
>TRBV5-1|.|.|TRBJ2-2
CASSPGSLTGELFF
TGCGCCAGCAGCCCGGGTTCTCTGACCGGGGAGCTGTTTTTT
>TRBV27|.|TRBD1|TRBJ2-7
CASSGDRGYEQYF
TGTGCCAGCAGTGGGGACAGGGGATACGAGCAGTACTTC
>TRBV6-5|.|.|TRBJ2-4
CASRSVAKNIQYF
TGTGCCAGCAGGTCCGTAGCCAAAAACATTCAGTACTTC
>TRBV27|few|.|TRBJ2-7
CASSLRGEQYF
TGTGCCAGCAGTTTGAGGGGGGAGCAGTACTTC
>TRBV6-2/TRBV6-3|.|TRBD2|TRBJ2-7
CASSTGTSGRSLYEQYF
TGTGCCAGCAGTACTGGGACTAGCGGGAGATCCCTCTACGAGCAGTACTTC
>TRBV3-1/TRBV3-2|medium-sized|TRBD2|TRBJ2-3
CASSLTRVAGGRRDTDTQYF
TGTGCCAGCAGCCTAACCAGGGTAGCGGGGGGCCGACGAGACACAGATACGCAGTATTTT
>TRBV19|.|TRBD1|TRBJ1-6
CASSPRDSYNSPLHF
TGTGCCAGTAGTCCAAGGGACAGTTATAATTCACCCCTCCACTTT
>TRBV15|once|.|TRBJ2-5
CATSRDRQGWETQYF
TGTGCCACCAGCAGAGATAGGCAGGGTTGGGAGACCCAGTACTTC
>TRBV5-4|.|.|TRBJ1-6
CASSLGAVMNSPPHF
TGTGCCAGCAGCTTGGGGGCAGTGATGAATTCACCCCCCCACTTT
>TRBV5-4|.|.|TRBJ2-3
CASSLGQHTTDTQYF
TGTGCCAGCAGCTTGGGACAGCATACCACAGATACGCAGTATTTT
>TRBV28|.|.|TRBJ2-7
CASSPAPFDRSSYEQYF
TGTGCCAGCAGTCCTGCGCCCTTTGACAGGTCATCCTACGAGCAGTACTTC
>TRBV18|.|.|TRBJ1-4
CASSPRPPSRAATNEKLFF
TGTGCCAGCTCACCACGTCCACCCTCGCGGGCTGCAACTAATGAAAAACTGTTTTTT
>TRBV7-9|.|TRBD2|TRBJ2-2
CASSQSIGSGGPNTGELFF
TGTGCCAGCAGCCAGTCTATAGGTAGCGGGGGCCCGAACACCGGGGAGCTGTTTTTT
>TRBV4-1|.|TRBD1|TRBJ1-2
CASSHPGQGRGYTF
TGCGCCAGCAGCCATCCCGGACAGGGTCGCGGCTACACCTTC
>TRBV7-6|.|.|TRBJ1-5
CASSSGHYSNQPQHF
TGTGCCAGCAGCTCGGGACACTATAGCAATCAGCCCCAGCATTTT
>TRBV5-8|.|TRBD2|TRBJ2-1
CASSTEGREMAEQFF
TGTGCCAGCAGCACCGAGGGGCGGGAGATGGCTGAGCAGTTCTTC
>TRBV29-1|.|.|TRBJ1-4
CSVKQVANEKLFF
TGCAGCGTTAAACAGGTCGCTAATGAAAAACTGTTTTTT
>TRBV20-1|.|TRBD2|TRBJ2-1
CSASRSGAYNEQFF
TGCAGTGCTAGTCGTAGCGGGGCCTACAATGAGCAGTTCTTC
>TRBV5-1|.|TRBD2|TRBJ2-1
CASSSYRLAANEQFF
TGCGCCAGCAGCTCCTATAGACTAGCGGCCAATGAGCAGTTCTTC
>TRBV27|.|.|TRBJ1-5
CASSLSEGSGPQHF
TGTGCCAGCAGTTTATCTGAGGGTTCGGGGCCCCAGCATTTT
>TRBV5-1|few|.|TRBJ1-6
CASSSGGRVNNSPLHF
TGCGCCAGCAGCTCGGGAGGGAGGGTGAACAATTCACCCCTCCACTTT
>TRBV28|once|.|TRBJ1-5
CASSSGGRAMGPQHF
TGTGCCAGCAGTTCGGGGGGGAGGGCCATGGGGCCCCAGCATTTT